The T cell receptor beta chain described here comes from a study of response to subunit inactivated influenza vaccine. General study findings and limits: Each seasonal influenza vaccination, the authors suggested, recruits few new T cells.

TCRdb reprocessed the RT-PCR reads with MiXCR, giving one entry per CDR3 protein. Among about 310,000 distinct CDR3 sequences listed, 21% were seen once. Remarks on this clonotype: Its cognate antigen is unknown.

CDR1 is LNHDA and CDR2 is SQIVND in the germline V gene (reference sequence). After removal of 5 bases from V and 10 bases from J, the junction contained 9 bases not matched to a gene. The CDR3 runs to 14 residues. Sequences were derived from PBMCs from blood, sampled less than 22 months after vaccination. The source is a man aged 50 to 69 who received an inactivated influenza vaccine. The rearrangement uses TRBV19 and TRBJ2-1; TRBD2 matches at 9 bases. For the CDR3, the DNA is TGTGCCAGTAGTTGGGCGGGAGGGCCTTGGGAGCAGTTCTTC. Its translation is CASSWAGGPWEQFF.